This T cell receptor (beta chain) appears in the sequencing data of a study of cytomegalovirus exposure and HLA in healthy donors (dated by TCRdb to the late 2010s). The study in broad terms: The 500 to 800 repertoires of the first cohort and the approximately 110 validation repertoires were produced on the same platform, according to a later analysis. Along with the roughly 700-subject first cohort, a separate validation cohort of over a hundred different subjects was used. The study aimed to test whether cataloging public T cell receptors could reveal signatures of past pathogen exposure. High-throughput TCR immunosequencing, statistical association of individual TCRs with disease status, and machine learning were combined to predict cytomegalovirus infection status.

Study-wide findings and limitations: A few of the identified cytomegalovirus-associated TCR beta chains were confirmed in vitro to be specific for cytomegalovirus antigens. The classifier was reported to diagnose cytomegalovirus status with high specificity and sensitivity in both the original cohort and the validation cohort. According to the authors, the approach could potentially be generalized to other disease states and immunological phenotypes. The study gave a list of under 200 TCR beta chains associated with cytomegalovirus. All 120 repertoires were used to score co-occurrence in the validation cohort in a later analysis, because that analysis had no HLA typing for the cohort. In a later analysis, TCRs clustered in the first cohort were found to also tend to co-occur in the approximately 110 validation repertoires, with approximately 95% of cluster scores above 0. Most TCR sequences were observed very rarely across donors, whereas some public TCRs were present in many individuals.

The germline V gene yields LGHNA for CDR1 and YSLEER for CDR2. V sheds 3 bases and J sheds 2 bases, leaving 10 bases between their ends. The CDR3 spans 15 residues, from the cysteine through the phenylalanine. The sequence is cut down to CDR3 DNA, 45 bases in frame from base 1. The donors belonged to the validation cohort of approximately 130 subjects, which was separate from the approximately 700-subject first cohort. The library was produced with the immunoSEQ multiplex PCR assay. The original methods were these. A statistical classification framework was developed to diagnose cytomegalovirus status using the catalog of TCR beta chain sequences. The table comes from immuneACCESS by way of TCRdb, which keeps in-frame sequences with V and J called. Part of the clones is missing from these tables; in studies checked, under half for an unresolved V gene and the rest for unknown reasons. The V and J calls and the clone size are those of that table, but D and trimming were determined from the DNA. The sample table holds tens of thousands of clones, of which around 93% were seen once. Roughly 6.6% of the sample rests with the top ten.

On this clone: What antigen it recognizes has not been identified. Nothing much larger sits one base from this clone, and base qualities are not available.

Recombination joined TRBV4-3 with TRBJ2-2, with a weak D call of TRBD2 (5 bases match). What was sequenced was PBMCs. The clonotype originates from a woman aged 18-35 years in good health and CMV-seropositive. The sequence in DNA is TGCGCCAGCAGCCAGACGAGGGCAAACACCGGGGAGCTGTTTTTT. This yields the protein CASSQTRANTGELFF.